There are a few counts of the clone carrying this T cell receptor (beta chain). Its antigen is not identified. Unsorted bulk tissue, about 18-32 mg of it, served as the source for co-extraction of RNA and DNA. Each tumor had five separate regions sampled. This record comes from a study of tumor-infiltrating lymphocytes in primary liver carcinoma. Looking at the study overall: Among the tumors, stages were T1-T3 N0M0 and sizes roughly 4.2 to 11 cm. Regarding the study as a whole: There were only about 8-25% of top clones found in all five tumor regions. Researchers found tumor-adjacent and tumor-blood pairs overlapped less than tumor region pairs.

Starting material of around 490 ng total RNA yielded TCR beta cDNA via a constant-region primer. TCR beta libraries came from three nested multiplex PCR rounds using slightly modified ARM-PCR. With TRBV1-TRBV30 forward primers and a C-beta reverse primer, the first two PCR rounds were run for about 10 cycles each. TCRdb recomputed calls from the multiplex PCR reads with MiXCR, one row per CDR3 protein. Of about 100,000 distinct CDR3 sequences in the sample, 65% to 75% were seen once. V lost 8 bases and J 8 bases, leaving 19 bases between the germline ends. Germline V lookup: CDR1 SNHLY, CDR2 FYNNEI. The CDR3 is 14 amino acids.

Sequencing input: liver tumor tissue from sampling region 2. Subset described: tumor region T2, inferior pole. The rearrangement uses TRBV2 and TRBJ2-1, with D unresolved. The receptor was isolated from a woman in her sixties with primary liver carcinoma and hepatitis B virus infection. The DNA of the CDR3 is TGTGCCAGCGTCCACCGGACCCGTAACGATGAGCAGTTCTTC. This sequence encodes CASVHRTRNDEQFF.